The text below deals with one TCR beta chain. The data were obtained in a study of T cell responses to AZD1222 COVID-19 vaccine. Measured with immunoSEQ multiplex PCR; TCRdb has only the in-frame clones, and not every one. The table has about 150,000 clones, around 94% seen once. V lost 5 bases and J 0 bases, leaving 18 bases between the germline ends. The length of the CDR3 is 17 residues. Germline CDR1 SEHNR, CDR2 FQNEAQ (reference sequence). The sample in question was peripheral blood, obtained on day 0 of AZD1222 vaccination. The TCR comes from an adult in good health. The rearrangement links TRBV7-9 to TRBJ2-3; D possibly matches TRBD1 or TRBD2 (5 bases each). This CDR3 reads CASSARLLGASTDTQYF. In DNA, the CDR3 is TGTGCCAGCAGCGCCAGACTACTCGGGGCTAGCACAGATACGCAGTATTTT.